This T cell receptor beta chain came from a study of T cell responses to AZD1222 COVID-19 vaccine. Across the whole study: Pooled together were second doses at about 4 or about 12 weeks. Whole-study findings and limits: Spike was spanned by vaccine-associated CD4 TCRs, with dominance at 160-218 and 743-854. Clonal diversity may have been underestimated, and the donors were mostly white British, with more females than males. Spike-specific TCR depth and breadth grew after two AZD1222 doses.

On this clone: Its target is unknown.

Measured with immunoSEQ multiplex PCR; TCRdb has only the in-frame clones, and not every one. The sample lists around 180,000 clones, 90% to 95% seen once, with 7% to 9.5% in the top ten. The V gene's germline CDR1 is SGHNT and CDR2 YYREEE (reference sequence). V lost 2 bases and J lost 2, with 8 bases in between. The CDR3 has 15 amino acids. The chain recombines TRBV5-4 with TRBJ2-6, with D possibly being TRBD1 (6 bases). This TCR came from an adult in good health. Sequences were derived from peripheral blood, sampled on day 0 of AZD1222 vaccination. The CDR3 here is CASSFAGAGANVLTF. CDR3 DNA sequence: TGTGCCAGCAGCTTCGCAGGGGCTGGGGCCAACGTCCTGACTTTC. The full variable domain, completed using reference TRBV5-4 and TRBJ2-6, is ETGVTQSPTHLIKTRGQQVTLRCSSQSGHNTVSWYQQALGQGPQFIFQYYREEENGRGNFPPRFSGLQFPNYSSELNVNALELDDSALYLCASSFAGAGANVLTFGAGSRLTVL.